In this sample, the clone carrying this T cell receptor (beta chain) turned up a few times. Germline-derived CDR1 and CDR2 are ENHRY and SYGVKD. The length of the CDR3 is 16 residues. Trimming took off 3 bases at V and 6 bases at J, with 18 bases between the two ends. These data are taken from a study of blood T cell repertoires in COVID-19. Assay: immunoSEQ multiplex PCR; the TCRdb copy retains only in-frame clones and omits some. The data show roughly 230,000 clones, approximately 84% seen once. This chain connects TRBV10-3 to TRBJ1-5; D call uncertain. The clonotype was recovered from a man aged 45-60 years who had recovered from COVID-19. Source material: PBMCs or T cells enriched from blood (not recorded which). The CDR3 loop reads CAISDTRGGSGQPQHF. DNA for the CDR3: TGTGCCATCAGTGACACTCGGGGAGGGTCGGGTCAGCCCCAGCATTTT.